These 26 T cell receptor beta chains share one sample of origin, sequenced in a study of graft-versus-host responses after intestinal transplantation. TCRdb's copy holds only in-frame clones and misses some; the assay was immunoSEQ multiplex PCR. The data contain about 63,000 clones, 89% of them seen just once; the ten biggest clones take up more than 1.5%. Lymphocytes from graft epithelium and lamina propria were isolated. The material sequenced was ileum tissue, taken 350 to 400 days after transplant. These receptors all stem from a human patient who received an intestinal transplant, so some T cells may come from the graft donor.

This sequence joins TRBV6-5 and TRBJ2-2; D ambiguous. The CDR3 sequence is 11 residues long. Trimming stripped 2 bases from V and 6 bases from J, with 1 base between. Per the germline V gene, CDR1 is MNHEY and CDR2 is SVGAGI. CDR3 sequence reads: CASSYPGELFF. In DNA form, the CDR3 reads TGTGCCAGCAGTTACCCCGGGGAGCTGTTTTTT.

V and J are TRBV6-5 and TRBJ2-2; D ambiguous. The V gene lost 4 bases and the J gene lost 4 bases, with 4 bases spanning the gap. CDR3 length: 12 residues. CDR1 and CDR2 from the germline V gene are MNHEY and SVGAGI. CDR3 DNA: TGTGCCAGCAGTTGGATCACCGGGGAGCTGTTTTTT. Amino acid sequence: CASSWITGELFF.

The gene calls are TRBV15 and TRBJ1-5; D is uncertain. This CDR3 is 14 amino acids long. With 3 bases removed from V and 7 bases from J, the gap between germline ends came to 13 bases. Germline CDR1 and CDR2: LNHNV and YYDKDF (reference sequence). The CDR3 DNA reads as TGTGCCACCAGCAGTCCCGATTCGGGGCAGCCCCAGCATTTT. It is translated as CATSSPDSGQPQHF.

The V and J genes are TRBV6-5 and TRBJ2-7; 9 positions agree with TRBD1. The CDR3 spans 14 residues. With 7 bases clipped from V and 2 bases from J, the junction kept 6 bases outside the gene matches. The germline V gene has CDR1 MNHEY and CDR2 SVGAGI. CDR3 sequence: CASIPGTGTYEQYF. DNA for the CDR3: TGTGCCAGCATCCCCGGGACAGGGACCTACGAGCAGTACTTC.

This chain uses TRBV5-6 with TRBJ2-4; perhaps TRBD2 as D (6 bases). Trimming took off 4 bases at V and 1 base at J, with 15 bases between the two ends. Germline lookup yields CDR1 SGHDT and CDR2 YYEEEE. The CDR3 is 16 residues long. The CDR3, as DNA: TGTGCCAGCAGCCTACTCCGGGGGAACGCCAAAAACATTCAGTACTTC. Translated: CASSLLRGNAKNIQYF.

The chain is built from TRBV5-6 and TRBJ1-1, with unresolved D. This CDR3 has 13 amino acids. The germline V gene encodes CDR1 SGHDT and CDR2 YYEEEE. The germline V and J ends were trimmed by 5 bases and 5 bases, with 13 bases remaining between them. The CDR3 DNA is TGTGCCAGCAGTCAACTCATGGGGACTGAAGCTTTCTTT. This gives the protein CASSQLMGTEAFF.

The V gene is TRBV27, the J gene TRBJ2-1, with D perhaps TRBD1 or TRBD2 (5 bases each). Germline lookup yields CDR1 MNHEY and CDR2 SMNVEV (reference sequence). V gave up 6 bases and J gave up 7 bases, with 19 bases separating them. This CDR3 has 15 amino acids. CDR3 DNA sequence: TGTGCCAGCAGCCGCTCGGCAGGGAGAAAGAATGAGCAGTTCTTC. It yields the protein CASSRSAGRKNEQFF.

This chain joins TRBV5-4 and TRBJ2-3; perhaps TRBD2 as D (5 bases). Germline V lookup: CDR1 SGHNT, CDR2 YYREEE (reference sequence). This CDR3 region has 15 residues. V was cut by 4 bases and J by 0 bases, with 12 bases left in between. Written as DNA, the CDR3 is TGTGCCAGCAGCCCTCCGGGGTCTAGCACAGATACGCAGTATTTT. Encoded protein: CASSPPGSSTDTQYF.

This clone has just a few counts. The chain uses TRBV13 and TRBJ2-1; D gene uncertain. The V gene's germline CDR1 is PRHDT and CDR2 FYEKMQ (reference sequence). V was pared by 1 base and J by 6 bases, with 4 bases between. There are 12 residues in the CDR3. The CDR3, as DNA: TGTGCCAGCAGCTTAGACGCCAATGAGCAGTTCTTC. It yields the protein CASSLDANEQFF.

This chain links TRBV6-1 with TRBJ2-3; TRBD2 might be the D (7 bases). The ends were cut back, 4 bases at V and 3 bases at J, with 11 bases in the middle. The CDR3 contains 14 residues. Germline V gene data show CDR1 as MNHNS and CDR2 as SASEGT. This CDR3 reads CASSVGGRTDTQYF. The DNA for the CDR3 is TGTGCCAGCAGTGTGGGGGGGCGGACAGATACGCAGTATTTT.

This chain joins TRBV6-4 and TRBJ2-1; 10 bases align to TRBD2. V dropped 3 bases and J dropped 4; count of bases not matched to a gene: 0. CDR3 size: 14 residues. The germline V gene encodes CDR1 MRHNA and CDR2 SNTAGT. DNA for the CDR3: TGTGCCAGCAGTGAAGCGGGAGGGTACAATGAGCAGTTCTTC. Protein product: CASSEAGGYNEQFF.

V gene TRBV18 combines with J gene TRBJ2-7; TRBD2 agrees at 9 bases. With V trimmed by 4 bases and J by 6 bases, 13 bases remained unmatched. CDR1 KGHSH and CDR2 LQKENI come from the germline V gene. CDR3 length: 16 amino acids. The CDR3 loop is CASSQLVGGGAFEQYF. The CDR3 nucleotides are TGTGCCAGCTCACAGCTAGTGGGCGGGGGGGCCTTCGAGCAGTACTTC.

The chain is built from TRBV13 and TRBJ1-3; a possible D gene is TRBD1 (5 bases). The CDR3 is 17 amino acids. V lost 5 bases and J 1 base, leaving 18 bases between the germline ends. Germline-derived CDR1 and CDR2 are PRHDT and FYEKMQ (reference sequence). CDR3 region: CASSLKALSGSGNTIYF. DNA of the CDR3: TGTGCCAGCAGCCTTAAGGCCCTGTCAGGGTCTGGAAACACCATATATTTT.

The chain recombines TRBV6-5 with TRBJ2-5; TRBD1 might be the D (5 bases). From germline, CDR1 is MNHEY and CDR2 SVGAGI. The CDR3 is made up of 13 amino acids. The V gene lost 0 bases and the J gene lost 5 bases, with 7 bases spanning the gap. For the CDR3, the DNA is TGTGCCAGCAGTTACTCCAGGGTCGAGACCCAGTACTTC. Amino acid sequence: CASSYSRVETQYF.

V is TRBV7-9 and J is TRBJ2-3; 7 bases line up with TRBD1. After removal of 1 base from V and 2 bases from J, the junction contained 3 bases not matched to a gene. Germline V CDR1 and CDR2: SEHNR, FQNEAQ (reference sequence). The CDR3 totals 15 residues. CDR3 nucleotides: TGTGCCAGCAGCTTAGACAGGGGCCACACAGATACGCAGTATTTT. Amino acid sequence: CASSLDRGHTDTQYF.

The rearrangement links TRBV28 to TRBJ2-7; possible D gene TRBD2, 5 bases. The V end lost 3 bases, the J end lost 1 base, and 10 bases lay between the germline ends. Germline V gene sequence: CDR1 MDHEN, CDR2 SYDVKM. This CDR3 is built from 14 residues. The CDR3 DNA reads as TGTGCCAGCAGTTTGGGCAGCGGATCCTACGAGCAGTACTTC. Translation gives CASSLGSGSYEQYF. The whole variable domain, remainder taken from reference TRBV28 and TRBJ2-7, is DVKVTQSSRYLVKRTGEKVFLECVQDMDHENMFWYRQDPGLGLRLIYFSYDVKMKEKGDIPEGYSVSREKKERFSLILESASTNQTSMYLCASSLGSGSYEQYFGPGTRLTVT.

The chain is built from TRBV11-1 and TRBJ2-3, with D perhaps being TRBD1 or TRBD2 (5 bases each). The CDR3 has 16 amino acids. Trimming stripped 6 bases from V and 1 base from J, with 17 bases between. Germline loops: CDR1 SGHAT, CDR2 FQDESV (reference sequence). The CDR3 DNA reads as TGTGCCAGCAGTCTCGGGGACGGTACTCGCACAGATACGCAGTATTTT. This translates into CASSLGDGTRTDTQYF.

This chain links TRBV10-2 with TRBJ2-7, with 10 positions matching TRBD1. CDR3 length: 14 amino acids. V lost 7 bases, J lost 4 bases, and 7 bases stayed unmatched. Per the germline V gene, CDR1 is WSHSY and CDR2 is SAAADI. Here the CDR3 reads CASTDDRGRYEQYF. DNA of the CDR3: TGCGCCAGCACCGACGACAGGGGGCGATACGAGCAGTACTTC.

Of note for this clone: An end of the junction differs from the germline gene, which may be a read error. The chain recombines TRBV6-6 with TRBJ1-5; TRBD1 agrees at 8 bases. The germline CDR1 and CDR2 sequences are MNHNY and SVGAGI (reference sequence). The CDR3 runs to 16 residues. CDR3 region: CASSQGRTGSIQPQHF. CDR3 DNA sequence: TGTGCCAGCAGTCAGGGCAGGACAGGGAGCATTCAGCCCCAGCATTTT.

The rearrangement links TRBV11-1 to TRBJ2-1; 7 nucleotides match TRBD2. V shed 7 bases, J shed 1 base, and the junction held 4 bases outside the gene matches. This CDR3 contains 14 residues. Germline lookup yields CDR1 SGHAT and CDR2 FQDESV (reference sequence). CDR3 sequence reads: CASTELASYNEQFF. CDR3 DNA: TGTGCCAGCACCGAACTAGCGTCCTACAATGAGCAGTTCTTC.

CDR3 in amino acids: CASSLMNTEAFF. For the CDR3, the DNA is TGTGCCAGCAGCTTAATGAACACTGAAGCTTTCTTT. The chain has TRBV5-4 and TRBJ1-1; D ambiguous. Trimming pared 2 bases from V and 0 bases from J, leaving 2 bases between. Germline CDR1 and CDR2: SGHNT and YYREEE (reference sequence). This CDR3 comprises 12 residues.

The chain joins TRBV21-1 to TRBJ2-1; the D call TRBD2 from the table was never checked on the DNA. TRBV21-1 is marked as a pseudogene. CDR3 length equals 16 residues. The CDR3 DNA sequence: TGTGCCAGCAGCAAAGGTGGACTAGCGGGATACAATGAGCAGTTCTTC. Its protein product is CASSKGGLAGYNEQFF.

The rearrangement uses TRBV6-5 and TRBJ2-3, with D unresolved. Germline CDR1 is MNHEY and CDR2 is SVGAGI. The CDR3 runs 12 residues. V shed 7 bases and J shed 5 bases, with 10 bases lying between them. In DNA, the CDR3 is TGTGCCAGCACCTCCGGCGTAGATACGCAGTATTTT. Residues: CASTSGVDTQYF.

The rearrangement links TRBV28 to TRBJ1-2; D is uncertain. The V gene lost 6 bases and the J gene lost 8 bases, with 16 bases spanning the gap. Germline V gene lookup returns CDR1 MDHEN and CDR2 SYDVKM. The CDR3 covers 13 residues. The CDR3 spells CASSPGRGLGYTF. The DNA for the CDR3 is TGTGCCAGCAGCCCCGGGCGGGGTTTAGGCTACACCTTC.

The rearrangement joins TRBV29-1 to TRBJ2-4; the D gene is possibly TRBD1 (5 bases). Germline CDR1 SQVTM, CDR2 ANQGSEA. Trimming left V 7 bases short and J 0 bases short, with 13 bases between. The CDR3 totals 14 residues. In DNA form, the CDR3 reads TGCAGCGGCCTCAGGGATGAAGCCAAAAACATTCAGTACTTC. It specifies CSGLRDEAKNIQYF.

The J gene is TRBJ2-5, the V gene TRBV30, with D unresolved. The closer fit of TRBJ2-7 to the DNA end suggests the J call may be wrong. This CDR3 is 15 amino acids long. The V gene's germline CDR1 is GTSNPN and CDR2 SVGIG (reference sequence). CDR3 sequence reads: CAWSDEQLISYEQYF. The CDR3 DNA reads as TGTGCCTGGAGTGATGAACAATTAATAAGCTACGAGCAGTACTTC.